A single sample is the source of the 7 T cell receptor beta chains below, sequenced in a study of blood T cell repertoires in COVID-19. TCRdb's table, derived via immunoSEQ multiplex PCR, lists solely in-frame clones and lacks some. The sample yields about 440,000 clones, roughly 85% seen once. The sample consisted of PBMCs or T cells enriched from blood (not recorded which). These TCRs come from a woman aged 18-29 years with acute COVID-19.

V usage is TRBV2 and J usage is TRBJ2-7, with D perhaps matching TRBD2 (5 bases). V lost 5 bases to trimming and J lost 6 bases, with 11 bases between them. From germline, CDR1 is SNHLY and CDR2 FYNNEI. This CDR3 is 12 amino acids long. The CDR3 spells CASSIGGVEQYF. For the CDR3, the DNA is TGTGCCAGCAGTATAGGAGGTGTCGAGCAGTACTTC.

The genes are TRBV28 and TRBJ2-7; 7 bases match TRBD2. Germline assignment: CDR1 MDHEN and CDR2 SYDVKM. The V segment lost 8 bases and the J segment 0 bases; nucleotides outside the gene matches: 10. The CDR3 has 15 residues. For the CDR3, the DNA is TGTGCCAGCCTTGACCTAGCGGCGAACTCCTACGAGCAGTACTTC. Translation: CASLDLAANSYEQYF.

The J gene is TRBJ2-3, the V gene TRBV2; 8 bases agree with TRBD2. CDR1 SNHLY and CDR2 FYNNEI come from the germline V gene. Trimming removed 6 bases from V and 0 bases from J; junction bases left unmatched: 11. The CDR3 extends over 17 amino acids. This chain's CDR3 is CASRKGTRPYSTDTQYF. CDR3 in DNA: TGTGCCAGCAGGAAGGGGACTAGGCCTTATAGCACAGATACGCAGTATTTT.

This clone was seen only once. This chain links TRBV10-2 with TRBJ2-1; TRBD2 matches 16 bases. J gave up 10 bases and V 2 bases, and 5 bases lay outside the gene matches. In germline, CDR1 is WSHSY, CDR2 SAAADI. The CDR3 is 16 residues long. Written as DNA, the CDR3 is TGCGCCAGCAGTGAGCCGGGACTAGCGGGAGGGCGGGAGCAGTTCTTC. It is translated as CASSEPGLAGGREQFF.

This clone has only one observation. The chain couples TRBV14 to TRBJ1-6; no clear D gene. Looked up from germline, CDR1 is SGHDN and CDR2 is FVKESK. The CDR3 length is 12 residues. V dropped 3 bases and J dropped 10 bases, with 7 bases sitting between them. The CDR3 bases are TGTGCCAGCAGCCATCTAGGCTCACCCCTCCACTTT. Translation: CASSHLGSPLHF.

The chain recombines TRBV11-2 with TRBJ2-7; D is perhaps TRBD2 (5 bases). The ends were cut back, 5 bases at V and 1 base at J, with 12 bases in the middle. The length of the CDR3 is 14 residues. Germline CDR1 is SGHAT and CDR2 is FQNNGV. The CDR3 region is CASSIRGGSYEQYF. For the CDR3, the DNA is TGTGCCAGCAGCATCCGGGGTGGTTCCTACGAGCAGTACTTC. Full variable domain (outside the CDR3, taken from reference TRBV11-2 and TRBJ2-7): EAGVAQSPRYKIIEKRQSVAFWCNPISGHATLYWYQQILGQGPKLLIQFQNNGVVDDSQLPKDRFSAERLKGVDSTLKIQPAKLEDSAVYLCASSIRGGSYEQYFGPGTRLTVT.

This chain links TRBV27 with TRBJ1-5; D perhaps matches TRBD1 (6 bases). The CDR3 spans 15 residues. Germline CDR1 MNHEY, CDR2 SMNVEV (reference sequence). V was trimmed by 2 bases and J by 4 bases, leaving 12 bases between them. The CDR3 sequence is CASSLVGTPNQPQHF. CDR3 DNA sequence: TGTGCCAGCAGTTTAGTTGGGACACCTAATCAGCCCCAGCATTTT.